Shown below are 22 T cell receptor beta chains from a single sample sequenced in a study of response to subunit inactivated influenza vaccine. TCRdb passed the RT-PCR reads through MiXCR, listing each CDR3 protein once. The profile shows 860,000 or so distinct CDR3 sequences, over 20% of them singletons. Sequenced here: PBMCs from blood, sampled roughly 5 days after vaccination. These receptors came from a man aged 45-60 years who received an inactivated influenza vaccine.

The chain links TRBV5-1 to TRBJ2-3; 7 nucleotides line up with TRBD2. V trimming: 2 bases; J trimming: 3 bases; junction bases outside the gene matches: 3. The CDR3 is 14 amino acids. The germline V gene has CDR1 SGHRS and CDR2 YFSETQ. The CDR3 protein is CASSLRGETDTQYF. The DNA of the CDR3 is TGCGCCAGCAGCTTACGGGGGGAAACAGATACGCAGTATTTT.

This clonotype was picked up many times. CDR3 in amino acids: CASRASRTSTDTQYF. The CDR3 region has the DNA TGTGCCAGCAGAGCGTCGCGAACCAGCACAGATACGCAGTATTTT. This chain joins TRBV12-3 or TRBV12-4 and TRBJ2-3, with D unresolved. The CDR3 consists of 15 residues. V dropped 6 bases and J dropped 0 bases, with 13 bases sitting between them.

The J gene is TRBJ1-2, the V gene TRBV12-5; D is ambiguous. This CDR3 is 13 amino acids long. Trimming left V 2 bases short and J 5 bases short, with 9 bases between. CDR1 is LGHNT and CDR2 is FRNRAP in the germline V gene. The CDR3 region has the DNA TGTGCTAGTGGTTTGATGGGGAAATATGGCTACACCTTC. Its translation: CASGLMGKYGYTF. Drawing the rest from reference TRBV12-5 and TRBJ1-2, the complete variable domain is DARVTQTPRHKVTEMGQEVTMRCQPILGHNTVFWYRQTMMQGLELLAYFRNRAPLDDSGMPKDRFSAEMPDATLATLKIQPSEPRDSAVYFCASGLMGKYGYTFGSGTRLTVV.

This clonotype was detected only a few times. This chain uses TRBV20-1 with TRBJ2-1; 10 bases align to TRBD1. The CDR3 is 14 residues long. V shed 6 bases and J 6 bases; nucleotides not matched to a gene: 8. Germline V lookup: CDR1 DFQATT, CDR2 SNEGSKA (reference sequence). The CDR3 region has the DNA TGCAGTGCGGAGGACGGGACAGGGGCCAATGAGCAGTTCTTC. Translating gives CSAEDGTGANEQFF.

The CDR3 protein is CSARDNRGRLAGELFF. The CDR3 nucleotides read TGCAGTGCTAGAGATAACAGGGGCCGGTTGGCCGGGGAGCTGTTTTTT. The chain links TRBV20-1 to TRBJ2-2; 7 positions match TRBD1. The germline V gene encodes CDR1 DFQATT and CDR2 SNEGSKA (reference sequence). The V and J ends lost 0 bases and 6 bases, in that order; junction bases with no gene match: 10. The CDR3 is 16 residues long.

This clonotype was recorded a few times. The J gene is TRBJ2-6, the V gene TRBV12-3 or TRBV12-4, with 7 bases that match TRBD1. This CDR3 is 14 amino acids long. V lost 6 bases to trimming and J lost 4 bases; unmatched junction nucleotides: 3. CDR3: CASRTGLGANVLTF. The CDR3 DNA sequence: TGTGCCAGCAGGACAGGGTTGGGGGCCAACGTCCTGACTTTC.

The sample holds a few counts of this clonotype. This chain joins TRBV6-1 and TRBJ1-1; tentatively, D is TRBD1 (6 bases). The germline gives CDR1 MNHNS, CDR2 SASEGT. The CDR3 length is 17 residues. The V end lost 8 bases, the J end lost 0 bases, and 22 bases lay between the germline ends. The CDR3 DNA reads as TGTGCCAGCCGACGACAGGAGCCAAACCGATTGAACACTGAAGCTTTCTTT. Its translation: CASRRQEPNRLNTEAFF.

This clonotype was seen a few times. The rearrangement links TRBV29-1 to TRBJ2-5, with TRBD1 identical over 9 bases. CDR3 length: 13 residues. Trimming at V came to 7 bases and at J to 3 bases, leaving 6 bases not matched to a gene. CDR1 SQVTM and CDR2 ANQGSEA come from the germline V gene. Written as DNA, the CDR3 is TGCAGCGCCCACAGGGGGCTGGAAGAGACCCAGTACTTC. Translated: CSAHRGLEETQYF.

This clonotype was picked up a small number of times. This chain joins TRBV6-1 and TRBJ2-5; 10 bases align to TRBD1. The CDR3 is 16 amino acids. Germline V gene sequence: CDR1 MNHNS, CDR2 SASEGT. V shed 6 bases and J 5 bases; nucleotides not matched to a gene: 12. In DNA, the CDR3 is TGTGCCAGCAGACCCCTGGGGACAGGGGACGGGGAGACCCAGTACTTC. Translation: CASRPLGTGDGETQYF.

V is TRBV12-3 or TRBV12-4 and J is TRBJ2-5; 9 bases fit TRBD2. After removal of 1 base from V and 9 bases from J, the junction contained 12 bases not matched to a gene. The CDR3 length is 16 residues. This CDR3 reads CASSLDPSGEDLSQYF. The CDR3 DNA is TGTGCCAGCAGTTTAGATCCTAGCGGGGAGGACCTTTCCCAGTACTTC.

This clonotype was detected a few times. The gene calls are TRBV24-1 and TRBJ2-1; TRBD1 matches 9 bases. V dropped 10 bases and J dropped 8; count of bases not matched to a gene: 14. This CDR3 region has 15 residues. The germline CDR1 and CDR2 sequences are KGHDR and SFDVKD. CDR3: CATQEGGQGYDEQFF. CDR3 DNA sequence: TGTGCCACGCAGGAAGGGGGACAGGGTTACGATGAGCAGTTCTTC.

The rearrangement links TRBV12-3 or TRBV12-4 to TRBJ2-3; perhaps D is TRBD1 or TRBD2 (5 bases each). Between the trimmed V and J ends, which lost 2 bases and 1 base, there was a span of 10 bases. CDR3 size: 15 residues. The chain's CDR3 is CASSLSRGRTDTQYF. For the CDR3, the DNA is TGTGCCAGCAGTTTATCTCGGGGCCGCACAGATACGCAGTATTTT.

The chain carries TRBV20-1 and TRBJ1-5, with 9 bases lining up with TRBD1. The germline V gene encodes CDR1 DFQATT and CDR2 SNEGSKA (reference sequence). The CDR3 extends over 16 amino acids. With V trimmed by 3 bases and J by 4 bases, 10 bases remained unmatched. CDR3 loop: CSASFTTGGKNQPQHF. In DNA form, the CDR3 reads TGCAGTGCTAGCTTCACGACAGGGGGTAAGAATCAGCCCCAGCATTTT.

This clonotype turned up a few times. V and J are TRBV25-1 and TRBJ1-1, with TRBD1 identical over 7 bases. Germline CDR1 is MGHDK and CDR2 is SYGVNS. CDR3 length: 14 residues. V shed 4 bases, J shed 5 bases, and the junction held 7 bases outside the gene matches. This CDR3 reads CASSASQGGTEAFF. As DNA, the CDR3 is TGTGCCAGCAGTGCCTCGCAGGGGGGGACTGAAGCTTTCTTT. Supplemented by reference TRBV25-1 and TRBJ1-1, the full variable domain reads EADIYQTPRYLVIGTGKKITLECSQTMGHDKMYWYQQDPGMELHLIHYSYGVNSTEKGDLSSESTVSRIRTEHFPLTLESARPSHTSQYLCASSASQGGTEAFFGQGTRLTVV.

The chain has TRBV9 and TRBJ2-2; 8 bases are shared with TRBD1. The CDR3 contains 16 residues. Trimming cost V 3 bases and J 5 bases; bases outside gene matches: 9. Germline CDR1 reads SGDLS; CDR2 reads YYNGEE. This CDR3 reads CASSGADRGGTGELFF. CDR3 bases: TGTGCCAGCAGCGGAGCAGACAGGGGTGGTACCGGGGAGCTGTTTTTT.

In this sample, this clonotype turned up a few times. J is TRBJ2-1 and V is TRBV30; D may be TRBD1 or TRBD2 (6 bases each). The CDR3 length is 14 residues. V lost 7 bases and J 9 bases, leaving 22 bases between the germline ends. Germline values: CDR1 GTSNPN, CDR2 SVGIG (reference sequence). The CDR3 DNA reads as TGTGCCTACACGAGGGGGGAGTGGTCCGGTGAGCAGTTCTTC. It translates to CAYTRGEWSGEQFF.

This clonotype was picked up one time. V is TRBV6-1 and J is TRBJ2-3, with 9 positions matching TRBD2. The CDR3 spans 15 residues. In germline, CDR1 is MNHNS, CDR2 SASEGT. V gave up 6 bases and J gave up 2 bases; unmatched junction bases: 6. In DNA, the CDR3 is TGTGCCAGCAGCCAGCGGGGGGCCCTCACAGATACGCAGTATTTT. Protein: CASSQRGALTDTQYF.

This clonotype was seen a few times. The chain uses TRBV2 and TRBJ2-1; D is undetermined. This CDR3 has 15 residues. Trimming took off 4 bases at V and 3 bases at J, with 13 bases between the two ends. Germline CDR1 and CDR2: SNHLY and FYNNEI. CDR3: CASSATGQVYNEQFF. CDR3 DNA: TGTGCCAGCAGTGCGACGGGCCAAGTCTACAATGAGCAGTTCTTC. The full variable domain, its missing parts supplied by reference TRBV2 and TRBJ2-1, is EPEVTQTPSHQVTQMGQEVILRCVPISNHLYFYWYRQILGQKVEFLVSFYNNEISEKSEIFDDQFSVERPDGSNFTLKIRSTKLEDSAMYFCASSATGQVYNEQFFGPGTRLTVL.

The V call is TRBV5-1, the J call TRBJ2-3; 9 bases are shared with TRBD2. This CDR3 has 16 residues. The ends lost 4 bases at V and 4 bases at J; junction bases unmatched: 10. Per germline, CDR1 SGHRS and CDR2 YFSETQ. The CDR3 loop is CASSPGTSLVADTQYF. The DNA for the CDR3 is TGCGCCAGCAGCCCTGGGACTAGCCTAGTGGCAGATACGCAGTATTTT.

There are a few counts of this clonotype. V usage is TRBV5-1 and J usage is TRBJ1-2; no firm D call. Trimming left V 0 bases short and J 7 bases short, with 13 bases between. The CDR3 runs 14 residues. In germline, CDR1 is SGHRS, CDR2 YFSETQ. This chain's CDR3 is CASSLAGSSGGYTF. The CDR3 nucleotides read TGCGCCAGCAGCTTGGCTGGGAGTTCTGGTGGCTACACCTTC.

This clonotype has more than one count but fewer than ten. The rearrangement joins TRBV21-1 to TRBJ1-5. TRBV21-1 is listed as a pseudogene. The length of the CDR3 is 13 residues. The CDR3 nucleotides are TGTGTCTCTCGAGGGGTTAGCGGCGAGCCCCAGCATTTT. Its translation is CVSRGVSGEPQHF.

This clonotype was recorded a few times. This sequence joins TRBV11-2 and TRBJ2-3; the match to TRBD2 covers 10 bases. V shed 5 bases, J shed 0 bases, and the junction held 17 bases outside the gene matches. The germline CDR1 and CDR2 sequences are SGHAT and FQNNGV. The CDR3 runs to 20 residues. The CDR3, as DNA: TGTGCCAGCAGCCCCTTATCGTGGCAGCGGGAGGGAGAGAGCACAGATACGCAGTATTTT. Its protein product is CASSPLSWQREGESTDTQYF.